The next 27 T cell receptor beta chains were all read from a single sample in a study of T cells in Graves' hyperthyroidism and ophthalmopathy. Amplification of TCR beta CDR3 regions used RNA as the template. First-round RT-PCR of the TCR CDR3 relied on the HTBI primer set. TCRdb used MiXCR to reprocess the multiplex PCR reads, holding one entry per CDR3 protein. The sample includes more than 300,000 distinct CDR3 sequences, roughly 15% of them seen just once. The sequenced sample consisted of blood. The source of these receptors is a woman in her 30s with Graves' hyperthyroidism that later progressed to Graves' ophthalmopathy.

This clonotype was counted at least ten times. The chain employs TRBV27 and TRBJ2-7, with 7 positions matching TRBD1. Germline V gene lookup returns CDR1 MNHEY and CDR2 SMNVEV (reference sequence). The CDR3 contains 15 residues. The V segment lost 5 bases and the J segment 2 bases; nucleotides outside the gene matches: 9. The DNA for the CDR3 is TGTGCCAGCAGTCCATTTAGGGGGCACCCCTACGAGCAGTACTTC. This gives the protein CASSPFRGHPYEQYF.

Points on this clonotype: A much larger clone lies a single base off, so this may be a read error. This chain uses TRBV10-3 with TRBJ2-7; no clear D. Germline V gene sequence: CDR1 ENHRY, CDR2 SYGVKD. Trimming removed 3 bases at V and 6 bases at J, with 15 bases between. CDR3 length: 14 amino acids. The CDR3 DNA follows: TGTGCCATCAGTGAAGTTCTCAGCCCCTGCGAGCAGTACTTC. Translating it yields CAISEVLSPCEQYF.

At least ten counts were recorded for this clonotype. V and J are TRBV20-1 and TRBJ2-3; 9 bases agree with TRBD2. Trimming at V came to 6 bases and at J to 5 bases, leaving 3 bases not matched to a gene. This CDR3 has 12 residues. Germline CDR1 is DFQATT and CDR2 is SNEGSKA (reference sequence). The CDR3 loop reads CSAEAGGDTQYF. CDR3 bases: TGCAGTGCCGAAGCGGGGGGAGATACGCAGTATTTT.

This clonotype occurred many times. The chain combines TRBV20-1 with TRBJ1-1, with 8 bases identical to TRBD1. With 3 bases clipped from V and 3 bases from J, the junction kept 0 bases outside the gene matches. CDR1 and CDR2 from the germline V gene are DFQATT and SNEGSKA (reference sequence). CDR3 length: 12 residues. The CDR3 DNA reads TGCAGTGCTAGGACAGGGGACACTGAAGCTTTCTTT. Its translation: CSARTGDTEAFF.

The rearrangement uses TRBV5-6 and TRBJ1-1; D uncertain. This CDR3 contains 14 residues. The germline V gene encodes CDR1 SGHDT and CDR2 YYEEEE. Trimming removed 1 base from V and 7 bases from J, with 14 bases in between. CDR3 region: CASSLRPRSYEAFF. CDR3 DNA sequence: TGTGCCAGCAGCTTGCGCCCACGGAGCTATGAAGCTTTCTTT. The whole variable domain, remainder taken from reference TRBV5-6 and TRBJ1-1, is DAGVTQSPTHLIKTRGQQVTLRCSPKSGHDTVSWYQQALGQGPQFIFQYYEEEERQRGNFPDRFSGHQFPNYSSELNVNALLLGDSALYLCASSLRPRSYEAFFGQGTRLTVV.

This clonotype has at least ten counts. An end of the junction does not agree with germline; a read error may underlie this. V gene TRBV27 combines with J gene TRBJ2-7; TRBD2 aligns across 9 bases. The CDR3 has 16 amino acids. Per the germline V gene, CDR1 is MNHEY and CDR2 is SMNVEV (reference sequence). The DNA for the CDR3 is TGCGCTTCGGGGGGAAGAATAGCGGGGGTTCCCTACGAGCAGTACTTC. As protein: CASGGRIAGVPYEQYF.

This clonotype was detected ten times or more. This chain connects TRBV7-2 to TRBJ2-7; no reliable D call. The germline CDR1 and CDR2 sequences are SGHTA and FQGNSA. Deletions cut 3 bases from V and 3 bases from J, with 12 bases between. This CDR3 is 14 amino acids long. CDR3 DNA sequence: TGTGCCAGCAGCTTCGGCGTTCTAGACTACGAGCAGTACTTC. Translated: CASSFGVLDYEQYF.

The V call is TRBV3-1, the J call TRBJ1-5; 7 bases are shared with TRBD1. Germline values: CDR1 LGHDT, CDR2 YNNKEL (reference sequence). There are 15 residues in the CDR3. With 4 bases clipped from V and 7 bases from J, the junction kept 10 bases outside the gene matches. The CDR3 loop reads CASSPTSQGTQPQHF. For the CDR3, the DNA is TGTGCCAGCAGCCCCACCTCACAGGGGACACAGCCCCAGCATTTT.

In this sample, this clonotype turned up many times. CDR3 region: CSARHTRTGAYEQYF. In nucleotides, the CDR3 is TGCAGTGCTAGACATACACGGACAGGGGCCTACGAGCAGTACTTC. The rearrangement uses TRBV20-1 and TRBJ2-7; 9 positions agree with TRBD1. Losses at the gene ends were 2 bases for V and 2 bases for J; bases not matched to a gene: 7. The CDR3 is 15 residues long. The germline V gene encodes CDR1 DFQATT and CDR2 SNEGSKA (reference sequence).

This rearrangement joins TRBV30 to TRBJ1-1; D is undetermined. CDR1 GTSNPN and CDR2 SVGIG come from the germline V gene (reference sequence). Trimming stripped 1 base from V and 1 base from J, with 16 bases between. The CDR3 has 16 residues. The CDR3, as DNA: TGTGCCTGGAGTGGGCAGAAGGGCCCGTCGAACACTGAAGCTTTCTTT. It yields the protein CAWSGQKGPSNTEAFF.

As to this clonotype: No conserved phenylalanine or tryptophan ends this CDR3, so it is likely a read error. The chain couples TRBV30 to TRBJ1-1; TRBD1 aligns across 7 bases. The CDR3 consists of 15 residues. With 8 bases clipped from V and 0 bases from J, the junction kept 12 bases outside the gene matches. Germline V gene data show CDR1 as GTSNPN and CDR2 as SVGIG (reference sequence). The CDR3 DNA reads as TGTGCCCCAAACCAGGGGGGGCACATGAACACTGAAGCTTTCCTT. Translated: CAPNQGGHMNTEAFL.

This clonotype was counted ten times or more. The chain couples TRBV6-1 to TRBJ2-7; 7 bases align to TRBD2. CDR1 is MNHNS and CDR2 is SASEGT in the germline V gene. The J segment lost 2 bases and the V segment lost 6 bases, leaving 13 bases of the junction unmatched. The CDR3 loop spans 16 amino acids. CDR3 protein: CASRAVTGGDTYEQYF. CDR3 sequence (DNA): TGTGCCAGCAGGGCCGTGACGGGGGGTGACACCTACGAGCAGTACTTC.

The chain recombines TRBV6-1 with TRBJ2-7, with 12 bases that match TRBD1. Germline-derived CDR1 and CDR2 are MNHNS and SASEGT. The V gene end was trimmed by 7 bases and the J gene end by 7 bases; junction bases not matched to a gene: 5. This CDR3 spans 13 amino acids. CDR3 bases: TGTGCCAGCAAAGGGACAGGGGGCTGGGAGCAGTACTTC. Amino acid sequence: CASKGTGGWEQYF.

The chain employs TRBV20-1 and TRBJ2-5, with 7 bases that match TRBD2. Per the germline V gene, CDR1 is DFQATT and CDR2 is SNEGSKA (reference sequence). Trimming removed 1 base from V and 5 bases from J; junction bases left unmatched: 16. CDR3 length: 17 amino acids. The CDR3 DNA is TGCAGTGCTAGAGTCGATGTGGTGGGAGGGCCGGGGGAGACCCAGTACTTC. This gives the protein CSARVDVVGGPGETQYF.

In this sample, this clonotype turned up a few times. The chain recombines TRBV29-1 with TRBJ2-2; D might be TRBD1 (5 bases). The germline V gene encodes CDR1 SQVTM and CDR2 ANQGSEA. The CDR3 sequence is 12 residues long. Trimming stripped 5 bases from V and 6 bases from J, with 10 bases between. CDR3 region: CSVREGAGELFF. Here the CDR3 DNA reads TGCAGCGTTAGGGAAGGGGCCGGGGAGCTGTTTTTT.

At least ten counts were recorded for this clonotype. CDR3 protein: CSARDRGLVRQIRLETQYF. The DNA for the CDR3 is TGCAGTGCTAGAGATCGGGGACTAGTCAGACAAATCCGGTTAGAGACCCAGTACTTC. The rearrangement uses TRBV20-1 and TRBJ2-5; 8 nucleotides line up with TRBD2. With 0 bases clipped from V and 4 bases from J, the junction kept 19 bases outside the gene matches. Per germline, CDR1 DFQATT and CDR2 SNEGSKA (reference sequence). This CDR3 has 19 residues.

This clonotype was picked up many times. The chain couples TRBV11-2 to TRBJ2-7, with a tentative D call TRBD2 (5 bases). Per the germline V gene, CDR1 is SGHAT and CDR2 is FQNNGV. The CDR3 spans 13 residues. V dropped 3 bases and J dropped 6 bases, with 12 bases sitting between them. CDR3 sequence reads: CASSLNGEGEQYF. CDR3 in DNA: TGTGCCAGCAGCTTGAACGGCGAGGGCGAGCAGTACTTC.

This clonotype has a count of ten or more. V is TRBV27 and J is TRBJ2-7, with 7 bases that match TRBD2. The germline CDR1 and CDR2 sequences are MNHEY and SMNVEV (reference sequence). The CDR3 totals 15 residues. Losses at the gene ends were 6 bases for V and 3 bases for J; bases not matched to a gene: 11. CDR3 protein: CASRGGEGGFYEQYF. CDR3 DNA sequence: TGTGCCAGCAGGGGGGGGGAGGGTGGATTCTACGAGCAGTACTTC.

This clonotype showed up many times. This rearrangement joins TRBV12-3 or TRBV12-4 to TRBJ1-5, with 8 bases aligning to TRBD1. Trimming took 1 base from V and 2 from J; bases not matched to a gene: 16. The CDR3 loop spans 20 amino acids. The CDR3 reads CASSLGLGDRYTFGNQPQHF. As DNA, the CDR3 is TGTGCCAGCAGTTTAGGATTAGGGGACAGGTATACCTTCGGCAATCAGCCCCAGCATTTT.

This clonotype showed up just a few times. A read error may account for a junction end that differs from germline. The chain carries TRBV29-1 and TRBJ2-7, with D unclear. Germline assignment: CDR1 SQVTM and CDR2 ANQGSEA. There are 13 residues in the CDR3. The CDR3 DNA reads as TGCGGCGTTGGAGAAGGAATAACCTACGAGCAGTACTTC. This encodes CGVGEGITYEQYF.

This clonotype was counted ten times or more. The CDR3 DNA reads as TGTGCCAGCAGCTCGCTAGCGGGGGTGATGACTAGCACAGATACGCAGTATTTT. Amino acids: CASSSLAGVMTSTDTQYF. The V gene is TRBV11-2, the J gene TRBJ2-3; 10 positions match TRBD2. Trimming removed 4 bases from V and 0 bases from J; junction bases left unmatched: 10. The germline gives CDR1 SGHAT, CDR2 FQNNGV. The CDR3 spans 18 residues.

This chain connects TRBV5-1 to TRBJ2-3; 10 bases agree with TRBD2. After removal of 7 bases from V and 0 bases from J, the junction contained 14 bases not matched to a gene. In germline, CDR1 is SGHRS, CDR2 YFSETQ. This CDR3 is built from 18 residues. The CDR3 DNA is TGCGCCAGCGGGAAGTTGACTAGCGGGTTTGCTAGCACAGATACGCAGTATTTT. Amino acid sequence: CASGKLTSGFASTDTQYF.

This clonotype was counted many times. The chain is built from TRBV20-1 and TRBJ1-1; 7 bases line up with TRBD1. The ends lost 3 bases at V and 0 bases at J; junction bases unmatched: 7. Per germline, CDR1 DFQATT and CDR2 SNEGSKA (reference sequence). This CDR3 is 15 amino acids long. The CDR3 region is CSASRGTVMNTEAFF. The DNA of the CDR3 is TGCAGTGCTAGTAGGGGGACAGTGATGAACACTGAAGCTTTCTTT.

There are many counts of this clonotype. The gene calls are TRBV28 and TRBJ2-7; tentatively, D is TRBD1 (5 bases). The CDR3 loop spans 16 amino acids. Looked up from germline, CDR1 is MDHEN and CDR2 is SYDVKM. V was shortened by 3 bases and J by 1 base, with 16 bases between the two germline ends. The CDR3 loop reads CASSFFLGRDSYEQYF. CDR3 DNA sequence: TGTGCCAGCAGTTTCTTTCTTGGCAGGGATTCCTACGAGCAGTACTTC.

This clonotype occurred many times. The chain employs TRBV29-1 and TRBJ1-2; 11 bases are shared with TRBD1. Losses at the gene ends were 2 bases for V and 8 bases for J; bases not matched to a gene: 4. This CDR3 region has 13 residues. Germline values: CDR1 SQVTM, CDR2 ANQGSEA. CDR3: CSVERTGGGGYTF. Written as DNA, the CDR3 is TGCAGCGTTGAAAGGACAGGGGGCGGAGGCTACACCTTC. Together with reference TRBV29-1 and TRBJ1-2, the CDR3 gives the full variable domain: SAVISQKPSRDICQRGTSLTIQCQVDSQVTMMFWYRQQPGQSLTLIATANQGSEATYESGFVIDKFPISRPNLTFSTLTVSNMSPEDSSIYLCSVERTGGGGYTFGSGTRLTVV.

In its sample, this clonotype was seen many times. The chain has TRBV25-1 and TRBJ2-1; 13 nucleotides agree with TRBD2. This CDR3 is built from 13 residues. In germline, CDR1 is MGHDK, CDR2 SYGVNS. V shed 10 bases, J shed 7 bases, and the junction held 4 bases outside the gene matches. CDR3 in DNA: TGTGCCACCGGGACTAGCGGGACGAATGAGCAGTTCTTC. The encoded protein is CATGTSGTNEQFF. The full variable domain, rest sourced from reference TRBV25-1 and TRBJ2-1, is EADIYQTPRYLVIGTGKKITLECSQTMGHDKMYWYQQDPGMELHLIHYSYGVNSTEKGDLSSESTVSRIRTEHFPLTLESARPSHTSQYLCATGTSGTNEQFFGPGTRLTVL.

This clonotype has a count of ten or more. The chain has TRBV10-3 and TRBJ2-7; TRBD1 might be the D (6 bases). This CDR3 is built from 15 residues. Germline loops: CDR1 ENHRY, CDR2 SYGVKD. With 6 bases removed from V and 4 bases from J, the gap between germline ends came to 19 bases. CDR3: CAISLGQFPRYEQYF. CDR3 DNA sequence: TGTGCCATCAGCCTTGGACAGTTTCCGCGGTACGAGCAGTACTTC.